This TCR beta chain was identified during a study of shared clonotypes between healthy human individuals. V lost 6 bases and J 4 bases, leaving 10 bases between the germline ends. Germline CDR1 is ENHRY and CDR2 is SYGVKD. This CDR3 region has 13 residues. The protocol was immunoSEQ multiplex PCR, while the TCRdb copy is restricted to in-frame clones and leaves out a portion. Of millions of clones in the sample, approximately 95% were seen once. As to this clone: Antigen specificity is unknown.

Whole-study results and caveats: Clonotype sharing across donors was expected to vary with sequencing depth.

Specimen: naive CD4+ T cells from PBMCs. Subset in this sample: CD45RA+ positively selected. The receptor was isolated from a young man in good health. Some clones in this sample may be carry-over from other donors' samples. The chain uses TRBV10-3 and TRBJ2-1; TRBD1 or TRBD2 may be the D gene (5 bases each). CDR3 sequence: CAIRSGPYNEQFF. In DNA, the CDR3 is TGTGCCATCAGATCGGGGCCATACAATGAGCAGTTCTTC.